The rows below give T cell receptor beta chains drawn from one sample of a study of CD8 T cells in Susac syndrome. One entry per CDR3 protein, called by TCRdb with MiXCR from the immunoSEQ multiplex PCR reads. The sample has fewer than 150,000 distinct CDR3 sequences, approximately 89% seen once; the top ten hold around 0.25%. Input material: CD8+ T cells from PBMCs. These receptors originate from a human donor with multiple sclerosis. The CDR3 runs from the conserved cysteine through the conserved F or W. Each record gives: J gene, V gene, clone size, D gene, CDR3 length, CDR3 DNA, CDR3 protein. A D gene is named only where the DNA matches it firmly. Expanded clones are given a class, and other clones once, few, many or no size at all.

TRBJ2-1	TRBV20-1	.	.	13	TGCAGTGCTAGAGATGAATCGGGCTATGAGCAGTTCTTC	CSARDESGYEQFF
TRBJ2-7	TRBV5-6	.	.	13	TGTGCCAGCAGCCCGGGACACGACTACGAGCAGTACTTC	CASSPGHDYEQYF
TRBJ1-5	TRBV5-1	few	TRBD1	14	TGCGCCAGCAGCCCAGACAGGGGGCAACAGCCCCAGCATTTT	CASSPDRGQQPQHF
TRBJ2-1	TRBV5-6	.	.	14	TGTGCCAGCAGCTTTCCCGGACCTTACAATGAGCAGTTCTTC	CASSFPGPYNEQFF
TRBJ2-7	TRBV12-3/TRBV12-4	.	.	14	TGTGCCAGCAGCGGCACTACATCAGCCTACGAGCAGTACTTC	CASSGTTSAYEQYF
TRBJ2-3	TRBV6-5	.	.	15	TGTGCCAGCAGACCCTACGATTCCTACACAGATACGCAGTATTTT	CASRPYDSYTDTQYF
TRBJ2-2	TRBV29-1	once	.	13	TGCAGCGTGCCGACAGACCCCACCGGGGAGCTGTTTTTT	CSVPTDPTGELFF
TRBJ2-1	TRBV15	.	TRBD2	14	TGTGCCACCCGACTAGCGGGAGGGCCAGGGGAGCAGTTCTTC	CATRLAGGPGEQFF
TRBJ1-2	TRBV19	.	.	12	TGTGCCAGTCTAGACGGGAACTATGGCTACACCTTC	CASLDGNYGYTF
TRBJ2-3	TRBV27	.	TRBD2	19	TGTGCCAGCAGTTTAAATGGGGGGGGACTAAGCGGTTCCACAGATACGCAGTATTTT	CASSLNGGGLSGSTDTQYF
TRBJ2-7	TRBV20-1	.	TRBD2	16	TGCAGTGCTAGAGTTCTCTCGACGGGACTAGCATACGAGCAGTACTTC	CSARVLSTGLAYEQYF
TRBJ2-7	TRBV6-1	.	.	15	TGTGCCAGCAGTGAAGAGCACAGCCTCAAGGGACAGCAGTACTTC	CASSEEHSLKGQQYF
TRBJ1-1	TRBV5-4	.	.	14	TGTGCCAGCAGCCCAGTGGAGGGAGACACTGAAGCTTTCTTT	CASSPVEGDTEAFF
TRBJ1-1	TRBV27	once	TRBD1	14	TGTGCCAGCGTATCCACGACAGGGGTAACTGAAGCTTTCTTT	CASVSTTGVTEAFF
TRBJ2-3	TRBV20-1	.	TRBD2	15	TGCAGTGCTTCCTTGGGACTAGCGGAAGGGGATACGCAGTATTTT	CSASLGLAEGDTQYF
TRBJ1-2	TRBV28	.	TRBD1	18	TGTGCCAGCAGTGCCCTATGGGGACAGGGGACCACTAACTATGGCTACACCTTC	CASSALWGQGTTNYGYTF
TRBJ1-1	TRBV27	.	.	15	TGTGCCAGCAGTCCACCTGGGGCGGGGAACACTGAAGCTTTCTTT	CASSPPGAGNTEAFF
TRBJ2-3	TRBV4-3	.	TRBD2	16	TGCGCCAGCAGCCAAGAGGGGGGACTAGCGGCGGATACGCAGTATTTT	CASSQEGGLAADTQYF
TRBJ1-3	TRBV9	.	.	15	TGTGCCAGCAGCCCAACAGGGTTAGGTGGAAACACCATATATTTT	CASSPTGLGGNTIYF
TRBJ2-5	TRBV12-5	.	.	18	TGTGCTAGTGGTTTGGTACAACACTCAGGGAGAGGGGTAGAGACCCAGTACTTC	CASGLVQHSGRGVETQYF
TRBJ2-7	TRBV5-1	.	.	16	TGCGCCAGCAGCTTGTCCAGAACTAGTGCGGCCCCCGAGCAGTACTTC	CASSLSRTSAAPEQYF
TRBJ2-1	TRBV12-3/TRBV12-4	.	TRBD2	14	TGTGCCAGCAGTTGGGGACTAGGCCCGGGGGAGCAGTTCTTC	CASSWGLGPGEQFF
TRBJ2-7	TRBV6-5	.	TRBD1	16	TGTGCCAGCAGTTATTCCCAGGGGGCTAGGTCCTACGAGCAGTACTTC	CASSYSQGARSYEQYF
TRBJ1-1	TRBV25-1	.	.	13	TGTGCCAGCAGTGAAGTCACAGGGCGTGAAGCTTTCTTT	CASSEVTGREAFF
TRBJ2-1	TRBV5-6	.	TRBD1	16	TGTGCCAGCAGCTTATCTTTACAGGGGCTGTACAATGAGCAGTTCTTC	CASSLSLQGLYNEQFF
TRBJ2-7	TRBV27	.	.	15	TGTGCCAGCAGTTTAGTAGGGGCGACTTACTACGAGCAGTACTTC	CASSLVGATYYEQYF
TRBJ1-2	TRBV20-1	once	TRBD1	14	TGCAGTGCTAGGAGGGGGCAGGCCTACTATGGCTACACCTTC	CSARRGQAYYGYTF
TRBJ1-1	TRBV9	.	.	13	TGTGCCAGCATGGGGATTAGGAACACTGAAGCTTTCTTT	CASMGIRNTEAFF
TRBJ2-2	TRBV27	once	TRBD1	16	TGTGCCAGCAGTTGGACAGGACACCCCAACACCGGGGAGCTGTTTTTT	CASSWTGHPNTGELFF
TRBJ1-1	TRBV20-1	.	TRBD1	12	TGCAGTGCTAGGGGTACAGGGGCTGAAGCTTTCTTT	CSARGTGAEAFF
TRBJ1-5	TRBV27	.	.	13	TGTGCCAGCAGTTGGGACTCCGGGGAGCCCCAGCATTTT	CASSWDSGEPQHF
TRBJ2-2	TRBV4-1	.	TRBD1	16	TGCGCCAGCAGCCCAGGGACAGGGGGAGTTGCCGGGGAGCTGTTTTTT	CASSPGTGGVAGELFF
TRBJ2-1	TRBV7-9	.	.	16	TGTGCCAGCAGCTTAGCGGAAAGCGGGTACTACAATGAGCAGTTCTTC	CASSLAESGYYNEQFF
TRBJ1-2	TRBV27	once	.	13	TGTGCCAGCAGTTTAACCTCGAACTATGGCTACACCTTC	CASSLTSNYGYTF
TRBJ2-7	TRBV5-6	.	.	15	TGTGCCAGCGTCTTGAGGGCGGGCCATCCCTACGAGCAGTACTTC	CASVLRAGHPYEQYF
TRBJ1-1	TRBV6-6	.	.	14	TGTGCCAGCAGTCACCTGGACACGAACACTGAAGCTTTCTTT	CASSHLDTNTEAFF
TRBJ2-1	TRBV7-9	.	TRBD2	15	TGTGCCAGCAGCCCCACTAGCGGACTCTACAATGAGCAGTTCTTC	CASSPTSGLYNEQFF
TRBJ2-5	TRBV28	.	.	13	TGTGCCAGCAGTCACAGGGTCCAAGAGACCCAGTACTTC	CASSHRVQETQYF
TRBJ1-2	TRBV27	.	TRBD1	18	TGTGCCAGCAGTTCATTTCTGGACGGACAGGGAGGAAACTATGGCTACACCTTC	CASSSFLDGQGGNYGYTF
TRBJ2-7	TRBV27	.	.	16	TGTGCCAGCAGTTTATCGCTGACAGGAGACAACTACGAGCAGTACTTC	CASSLSLTGDNYEQYF
TRBJ2-2	TRBV29-1	.	.	11	TGCAGCGTCTACCGCACCGGGGAGCTGTTTTTT	CSVYRTGELFF
TRBJ2-7	TRBV3-1	.	TRBD2	15	TGTGCCAGCAGCCCCGGGGTGACTAGCGGCTACGAGCAGTACTTC	CASSPGVTSGYEQYF
TRBJ1-2	TRBV25-1	.	.	17	TGTGCCAGCATGCCCGACCCCGGGACCTCTTTACATTATGGCTACACCTTC	CASMPDPGTSLHYGYTF
TRBJ2-6	TRBV7-8	.	.	16	TGTGCCAGCAGCTTAATGGGAGGCTCTGGGGCCAACGTCCTGACTTTC	CASSLMGGSGANVLTF
TRBJ2-5	TRBV24-1	once	.	14	TGTGCCACCAGTGATCCTAGGGGAGAAGAGACCCAGTACTTC	CATSDPRGEETQYF
TRBJ2-1	TRBV24-1	.	.	16	TGTGCCACCAGTGATACCGCTTCCGGGACCGGGAATGAGCAGTTCTTC	CATSDTASGTGNEQFF
TRBJ2-5	TRBV18	.	.	14	TGTGCCAGCTCACCACCCCTGAGGGGAGAGACCCAGTACTTC	CASSPPLRGETQYF
TRBJ2-7	TRBV30	.	.	13	TGTGCCTGGCTCAAGAGGATACCCTACGAGCAGTACTTC	CAWLKRIPYEQYF
TRBJ2-1	TRBV6-2/TRBV6-3	.	TRBD2	13	TGTGCCAGCAGTGGACTAGCGGGTAGGGCTAAGTTCTTC	CASSGLAGRAKFF
TRBJ2-5	TRBV7-9	.	.	13	TGTGCCAGCAGCCGGGAGAACCAAGAGACCCAGTACTTC	CASSRENQETQYF
TRBJ1-2	TRBV15	.	.	15	TGTGCCACCACCCCTGACAGAATCTGGAACTATGGCTACACCTTC	CATTPDRIWNYGYTF